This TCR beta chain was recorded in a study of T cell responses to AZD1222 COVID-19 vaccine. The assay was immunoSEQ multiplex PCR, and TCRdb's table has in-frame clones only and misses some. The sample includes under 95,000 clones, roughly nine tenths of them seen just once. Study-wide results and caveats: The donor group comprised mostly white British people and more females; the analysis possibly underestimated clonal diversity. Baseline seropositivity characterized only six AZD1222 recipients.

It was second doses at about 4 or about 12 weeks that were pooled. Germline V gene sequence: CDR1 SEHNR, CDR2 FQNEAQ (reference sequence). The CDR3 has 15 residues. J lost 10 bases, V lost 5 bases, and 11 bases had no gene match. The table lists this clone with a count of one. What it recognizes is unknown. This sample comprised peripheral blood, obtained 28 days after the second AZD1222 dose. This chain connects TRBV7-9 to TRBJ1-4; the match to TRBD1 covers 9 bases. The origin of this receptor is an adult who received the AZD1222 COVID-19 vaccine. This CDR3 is CASSPEGQGYGKLFF. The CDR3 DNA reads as TGTGCCAGCAGCCCAGAGGGACAGGGTTACGGAAAACTGTTTTTT.